The 22 T cell receptor beta chains listed next were all sequenced from one sample in a study of early T cells in non-severe SARS-CoV-2 infection. TCRdb reprocessed the 5' RACE reads with MiXCR, giving one entry per CDR3 protein. The table lists more than 90,000 distinct CDR3 sequences, roughly 13% of them singletons. The sample consisted of whole blood. The receptor source for this set is an adult who was a healthcare worker with PCR-confirmed SARS-CoV-2 infection or an uninfected control (not recorded which).

This clonotype was recorded many times. The rearrangement uses TRBV6-5 and TRBJ2-2; no clear D. The V end was cut by 5 bases, the J end by 8 bases, with 12 bases between. The CDR3 is 13 amino acids. From germline, CDR1 is MNHEY and CDR2 SVGAGI. The CDR3 protein is CASSRTPGGELFF. CDR3 bases: TGTGCCAGCAGTAGGACCCCAGGAGGGGAGCTGTTTTTT.

This clonotype has a handful of counts. The V gene is TRBV4-2, the J gene TRBJ2-7; 10 bases line up with TRBD2. The CDR3 is made up of 20 amino acids. Germline values: CDR1 LGHNA, CDR2 YNFKEQ. J lost 9 bases, V lost 0 bases, and 23 bases had no gene match. The CDR3 spells CASSQDRRASGGPQLRGQYF. Here the CDR3 DNA reads TGTGCCAGCAGCCAAGATCGGAGGGCTAGCGGGGGCCCCCAGCTTCGGGGGCAGTACTTC.

This clonotype was recorded at least ten times. The chain links TRBV7-9 to TRBJ1-1, with a tentative D call TRBD1 (6 bases). The V gene lost 5 bases and the J gene lost 6 bases, with 10 bases spanning the gap. Germline loops: CDR1 SEHNR, CDR2 FQNEAQ (reference sequence). This CDR3 comprises 12 residues. CDR3 sequence (DNA): TGTGCCAGCAGCATCGACAGGTCTGAAGCTTTCTTT. This encodes CASSIDRSEAFF.

There are many counts of this clonotype. This chain links TRBV27 with TRBJ1-1; a possible D gene is TRBD1 (5 bases). Germline CDR1 MNHEY, CDR2 SMNVEV (reference sequence). The V end lost 1 base, the J end lost 5 bases, and 14 bases lay between the germline ends. The CDR3 spans 15 residues. CDR3 DNA: TGTGCCAGCAGTTTATATGAGGGGATGGGGACTGAAGCTTTCTTT. Translated: CASSLYEGMGTEAFF.

The chain uses TRBV10-3 and TRBJ2-2, with D perhaps TRBD1 or TRBD2 (7 bases each). The V end was cut by 6 bases, the J end by 3 bases, with 14 bases between. The CDR3 contains 15 residues. Looked up from germline, CDR1 is ENHRY and CDR2 is SYGVKD. The CDR3 DNA is TGTGCCATCAGGGATCCAGGGGGGGACACCGGGGAGCTGTTTTTT. This encodes CAIRDPGGDTGELFF.

This clonotype was seen a few times. Here the CDR3 DNA reads TGTGCCAGCAGGCCCGAAGACAGGGCCTATGGCTACACCTTC. It translates to CASRPEDRAYGYTF. The chain combines TRBV28 with TRBJ1-2; TRBD1 agrees at 7 bases. Per the germline V gene, CDR1 is MDHEN and CDR2 is SYDVKM. CDR3 length: 14 residues. With 6 bases clipped from V and 4 bases from J, the junction kept 8 bases outside the gene matches.

This clonotype was seen once. Here the CDR3 reads CASSAPKSASGGSYNEQFF. CDR3 bases: TGTGCCAGCAGCGCCCCCAAGTCGGCTAGCGGGGGCTCCTACAATGAGCAGTTCTTC. V usage is TRBV7-2 and J usage is TRBJ2-1; 10 positions match TRBD2. V shed 5 bases, J shed 0 bases, and the junction held 13 bases outside the gene matches. This CDR3 contains 19 residues. The germline gives CDR1 SGHTA, CDR2 FQGNSA. Full variable domain (rest looked up from reference TRBV7-2 and TRBJ2-1): GAGVSQSPSNKVTEKGKDVELRCDPISGHTALYWYRQSLGQGLEFLIYFQGNSAPDKSGLPSDRFSAERTGGSVSTLTIQRTQQEDSAVYLCASSAPKSASGGSYNEQFFGPGTRLTVL.

The chain employs TRBV24-1 and TRBJ2-3; D not resolved. Germline V gives CDR1 KGHDR, CDR2 SFDVKD. With 2 bases removed from V and 11 bases from J, the gap between germline ends came to 16 bases. This CDR3 contains 14 residues. The CDR3 nucleotides read TGTGCCACCAGTGATTCAACGCTACGAAATATGCAGTATTTT. Residues: CATSDSTLRNMQYF.

J is TRBJ2-5 and V is TRBV5-1, with D possibly matching TRBD1 (5 bases). CDR3 length: 14 amino acids. V shed 4 bases and J shed 5 bases, with 15 bases lying between them. CDR1 and CDR2 (germline): SGHRS, YFSETQ. Here the CDR3 DNA reads TGCGCCAGCAGCCCTGACCTGGGGCGGGAGACCCAGTACTTC. Protein product: CASSPDLGRETQYF.

The gene calls are TRBV27 and TRBJ1-1; no firm D call. The germline V gene has CDR1 MNHEY and CDR2 SMNVEV (reference sequence). The CDR3 has 12 residues. The germline V and J ends were trimmed by 7 bases and 1 base, with 7 bases remaining between them. Here the CDR3 reads CASKDPNTEAFF. DNA of the CDR3: TGTGCCAGCAAAGACCCGAACACTGAAGCTTTCTTT.

This clonotype was detected many times. The chain employs TRBV4-1 and TRBJ2-1, with D tentatively TRBD2 (5 bases). The V end was cut by 4 bases, the J end by 7 bases, with 20 bases between. CDR3 length: 16 amino acids. Per the germline V gene, CDR1 is MGHRA and CDR2 is YSYEKL. The CDR3 is CASSPEGLRFVNEQFF. In nucleotides, the CDR3 is TGCGCCAGCAGCCCGGAAGGACTCCGGTTTGTAAATGAGCAGTTCTTC.

This clonotype has ten or more counts. V and J are TRBV15 and TRBJ1-5, with a weak D call TRBD1 (5 bases). V lost 5 bases, J lost 3 bases, and 14 bases lay in between. The germline V gene has CDR1 LNHNV and CDR2 YYDKDF (reference sequence). The CDR3 extends over 15 amino acids. The CDR3 spells CATSEGSLSNQPQHF. The CDR3 coding sequence is TGTGCCACCAGCGAGGGGTCTTTATCCAATCAGCCCCAGCATTTT.

This clonotype was picked up many times. This rearrangement joins TRBV7-3 to TRBJ1-3; D remains ambiguous. The CDR3 loop spans 15 amino acids. V lost 5 bases, J lost 2 bases, and 13 bases lay in between. Germline V CDR1 and CDR2: SGHTA, FQGTGA. The CDR3 loop reads CASSPGFLPGNTIYF. The CDR3 bases are TGTGCCAGCAGCCCAGGTTTCCTGCCTGGAAACACCATATATTTT.

This clonotype was detected ten times or more. V gene TRBV11-2 combines with J gene TRBJ2-2, with D hard to call. The CDR3 loop spans 14 amino acids. Germline CDR1 reads SGHAT; CDR2 reads FQNNGV. With 1 base removed from V and 1 base from J, the gap between germline ends came to 4 bases. CDR3: CASSLGLNTGELFF. The CDR3 bases are TGTGCCAGCAGCTTAGGCCTGAACACCGGGGAGCTGTTTTTT.

V and J are TRBV5-1 and TRBJ2-7, with D tentatively TRBD2 (6 bases). V dropped 3 bases and J dropped 0 bases, with 10 bases sitting between them. Germline V lookup: CDR1 SGHRS, CDR2 YFSETQ. The CDR3 totals 14 residues. The CDR3 is CASSWRGPSYEQYF. DNA for the CDR3: TGCGCCAGCAGCTGGAGGGGCCCCTCCTACGAGCAGTACTTC.

This clonotype was recorded at least ten times. The J gene is TRBJ2-3, the V gene TRBV7-2, with a weak D call TRBD2 (6 bases). The germline CDR1 and CDR2 sequences are SGHTA and FQGNSA. The CDR3 is made up of 15 amino acids. Trimming removed 1 base from V and 3 bases from J, with 11 bases in between. Here the CDR3 DNA reads TGTGCCAGCAGCTTAGGGCGGGGTGGTACAGATACGCAGTATTTT. This gives the protein CASSLGRGGTDTQYF.

This clonotype came up many times. CDR3 bases: TGTGCCAGCAAGGTGAAAAAGGGGACGGAGACCCAGTACTTC. This sequence encodes CASKVKKGTETQYF. The V gene is TRBV27, the J gene TRBJ2-5; perhaps D is TRBD1 or TRBD2 (5 bases each). V lost 7 bases and J lost 5, with 17 bases in between. Germline CDR1 MNHEY, CDR2 SMNVEV (reference sequence). The CDR3 runs 14 residues.

This chain links TRBV27 with TRBJ1-1; D is unresolved. Deletions cut 6 bases from V and 0 bases from J, with 11 bases between. Germline loops: CDR1 MNHEY, CDR2 SMNVEV (reference sequence). The CDR3 runs to 14 residues. The CDR3 region has the DNA TGTGCCAGCAGCTCTACCGTTCTGAACACTGAAGCTTTCTTT. Protein sequence: CASSSTVLNTEAFF.

In its sample, this clonotype was seen a few times. The chain joins TRBV20-1 to TRBJ1-4; the match to TRBD1 covers 7 bases. CDR1 DFQATT and CDR2 SNEGSKA come from the germline V gene (reference sequence). The CDR3 covers 14 residues. V lost 6 bases and J lost 3; bases outside the gene matches: 7. The CDR3 region is CSAPGTASNEKLFF. Written as DNA, the CDR3 is TGCAGTGCGCCTGGGACAGCTTCTAATGAAAAACTGTTTTTT.

Ten or more counts support this clonotype. The V and J genes are TRBV20-1 and TRBJ1-1; TRBD1 agrees at 7 bases. V lost 1 base and J lost 2; bases outside the gene matches: 4. Germline values: CDR1 DFQATT, CDR2 SNEGSKA (reference sequence). The CDR3 is 14 amino acids. Here the CDR3 reads CSARGGGGNTEAFF. The CDR3 bases are TGCAGTGCTAGAGGGGGAGGGGGCAACACTGAAGCTTTCTTT.

There are many counts of this clonotype. The gene calls are TRBV5-1 and TRBJ2-1; 11 positions match TRBD2. CDR1 is SGHRS, CDR2 YFSETQ, per germline. J lost 7 bases, V lost 1 base, and 4 bases had no gene match. The CDR3 is 15 amino acids. CDR3 DNA sequence: TGCGCCAGCAGCTTGACGCTAGCGGGGGGTAATGAGCAGTTCTTC. Residues: CASSLTLAGGNEQFF.

The chain links TRBV5-1 to TRBJ2-4; TRBD2 matches at 8 bases. The CDR3 is made up of 18 amino acids. The ends lost 4 bases at V and 5 bases at J; junction bases unmatched: 17. Per germline, CDR1 SGHRS and CDR2 YFSETQ. The chain's CDR3 is CASSGGRPGAGGQNIQYF. CDR3 DNA sequence: TGCGCCAGCAGCGGCGGGAGGCCTGGGGCCGGAGGCCAAAACATTCAGTACTTC.